This TCR beta chain was documented in a study of T cell changes during pregnancy in multiple sclerosis (dated by TCRdb to between 2019 and 2020). A note on the overall study: The study examined how the T cell repertoire changed over the course of pregnancy in women with multiple sclerosis.

V gives up 5 bases and J gives up 14 bases, and the segment between their germline ends measures 16 bases. Taken from cysteine to phenylalanine, the CDR3 has 13 residues. The read is trimmed to its CDR3 DNA, 39 bases read in frame from base 1. CDR1 MNHNY and CDR2 SVGAGI are derived from the germline V gene (reference sequence). There are a few counts of this clone. Its binding antigen is unknown. No much larger clone is present one base from it, and per-base qualities are unavailable. Library preparation employed the immunoSEQ multiplex PCR assay. TCRdb limited this immuneACCESS table to in-frame rearrangements with V and J called. A share of clones is missing; checked studies link under half to unresolved V genes, and the rest is unexplained. For this sample the table gives about 40,000 clones, of which about 85% were detected only once. The top ten clonotypes cover roughly 0.87% of the sample.

The rearrangement joined TRBV6-6 to TRBJ1-6; the D gene identity is not certain. The source is a female donor with multiple sclerosis, enrolled in a pregnancy study. Here the sequenced sample was CD4+ T cells from peripheral blood mononuclear cells, taken after pregnancy. The DNA sequence is TGTGCCAGCAGTAATACCATGGAGGGTACCCTCCACTTT. This sequence encodes CASSNTMEGTLHF.